What follows is one T cell receptor beta chain and its context. Its antigen remains unidentified. This sample is part of a study of glioma-infiltrating T cells after dendritic cell vaccination. Background on the study: The vaccine used monocyte-derived dendritic cells pulsed overnight with autologous tumor lysate. Study-wide results and caveats: Longer survival after dendritic cell vaccination followed higher pretreatment TIL content.

Germline loops: CDR1 LGHNA, CDR2 YNFKEQ. The CDR3 is 19 residues long. J gave up 0 bases and V 0 bases, and 8 bases lay outside the gene matches. Input was 2 to 2.5 ug genomic DNA, or all available if less. Produced via immunoSEQ multiplex PCR; TCRdb's table is partial and in-frame only. The repertoire consists of approximately 22,000 clones, with 60% to 85% occurring once and the leading ten covering 35% to 40%. This TCR was sampled from a human donor with glioblastoma. Material: blood, obtained before dendritic cell vaccination. The rearrangement uses TRBV4-2 and TRBJ2-7; TRBD2 matches at 13 bases. The DNA of the CDR3 is TGTGCCAGCAGCCAAGATACCGGGACTAGCGGGACCGGCTCCTACGAGCAGTACTTC. Amino acids: CASSQDTGTSGTGSYEQYF.